A single sample gave rise to the 30 T cell receptor beta chains below, sequenced in a study of beta chain features in type 1 diabetes. These receptors have no known antigen. Whole-study findings and limits: People with Type 1 diabetes carried modestly yet significantly shorter TCRB CDR3s in all four CD4+ subsets.

What was sequenced were expressed TCRB transcripts, since all of the isolated RNA had been reverse transcribed. TCRdb's table, derived via immunoSEQ multiplex PCR, lists solely in-frame clones and lacks some. The table records under 850,000 clones, roughly 12% of them present only once. The sequencing sample was made of naive CD4+ T cells from blood. All receptors come from a young man with type 1 diabetes.

This clone was picked up a small number of times. The chain has TRBV7-9 and TRBJ1-2; 11 bases fit TRBD1. J was trimmed by 5 bases and V by 4 bases; bases with no gene match: 6. The CDR3 loop spans 15 amino acids. The V gene's germline CDR1 is SEHNR and CDR2 FQNEAQ (reference sequence). The CDR3: CASSSGQGVPYGYTF. CDR3 nucleotide sequence: TGTGCCAGCAGCTCGGGACAGGGGGTCCCTTATGGCTACACCTTC.

J is TRBJ2-7 and V is TRBV6-5, with D unclear. Trimming left V 8 bases short and J 5 bases short, with 13 bases between. Germline V gene sequence: CDR1 MNHEY, CDR2 SVGAGI. There are 12 residues in the CDR3. The DNA for the CDR3 is TGTGCCAGCGCCCGGGCTCGCAACGAGCAGTACTTC. It specifies CASARARNEQYF.

The chain combines TRBV29-1 with TRBJ1-2, with 9 bases matching TRBD1. V dropped 6 bases and J dropped 5; count of bases not matched to a gene: 19. CDR3 size: 17 residues. CDR1 is SQVTM, CDR2 ANQGSEA, per germline. For the CDR3, the DNA is TGCAGCGTCCCTCGGACAGGGGACAGCAAAACGCGGTATGGCTACACCTTC. Translation: CSVPRTGDSKTRYGYTF.

This clone was seen more than once but under ten times. The chain links TRBV9 to TRBJ2-1; 7 bases agree with TRBD2. V lost 3 bases, J lost 10 bases, and 1 base stayed unmatched. This CDR3 has 11 amino acids. The germline CDR1 and CDR2 sequences are SGDLS and YYNGEE. In nucleotides, the CDR3 is TGTGCCAGCAGCGGGCGGGGGGAGCAGTTCTTC. Amino acid sequence: CASSGRGEQFF.

This clone was seen only a few times. This chain links TRBV2 with TRBJ2-3; 7 bases line up with TRBD2. Trimming at V came to 0 bases and at J to 3 bases, leaving 0 bases not matched to a gene. Germline V gene data show CDR1 as SNHLY and CDR2 as FYNNEI. The CDR3 spans 14 residues. The CDR3 protein is CASSEASGTDTQYF. CDR3 DNA sequence: TGTGCCAGCAGTGAAGCTAGCGGGACAGATACGCAGTATTTT. The full variable domain, in which reference TRBV2 and TRBJ2-3 provide the parts outside the CDR3, is EPEVTQTPSHQVTQMGQEVILRCVPISNHLYFYWYRQILGQKVEFLVSFYNNEISEKSEIFDDQFSVERPDGSNFTLKIRSTKLEDSAMYFCASSEASGTDTQYFGPGTRLTVL.

This clone was recorded a few times. The chain carries TRBV18 and TRBJ2-7; D unresolved. The CDR3 contains 15 residues. Germline lookup yields CDR1 KGHSH and CDR2 LQKENI. Trimming shortened V by 0 bases and J by 6 bases, and 15 bases separated the two germline ends. The CDR3 sequence: CASSPPSDSSGEQYF. The CDR3 nucleotides read TGTGCCAGCTCACCACCGAGTGACTCCTCGGGCGAGCAGTACTTC.

The rearrangement links TRBV9 to TRBJ2-7; tentative D call: TRBD2 (5 bases). V lost 5 bases, J lost 0 bases, and 12 bases lay in between. The germline gives CDR1 SGDLS, CDR2 YYNGEE. The CDR3 consists of 14 residues. This CDR3 reads CASSLLGSSYEQYF. CDR3 DNA sequence: TGTGCCAGCAGTTTACTGGGGAGCTCCTACGAGCAGTACTTC.

The chain joins TRBV7-2 to TRBJ1-2, with no clear D. The CDR3 sequence is 13 residues long. The germline V gene has CDR1 SGHTA and CDR2 FQGNSA. Trimming pared 7 bases from V and 8 bases from J, leaving 17 bases between. CDR3 region: CASTFWTKGGYTF. The CDR3 nucleotides read TGTGCCAGCACCTTCTGGACTAAGGGCGGCTACACCTTC.

This CDR3 reads CASSGGGTQYF. The CDR3 region has the DNA TGTGCCAGCTCCGGTGGGGGGACCCAGTACTTC. The V gene is TRBV7-9, the J gene TRBJ2-5; D may be TRBD1 or TRBD2 (5 bases each). Germline CDR1 and CDR2: SEHNR and FQNEAQ (reference sequence). CDR3 size: 11 residues. Trimming cost V 8 bases and J 7 bases, with 11 bases left between them.

This clone was observed a handful of times. This chain connects TRBV29-1 to TRBJ2-5; TRBD1 matches 9 bases. V was clipped by 4 bases and J by 0 bases; unmatched bases: 6. The CDR3 extends over 15 amino acids. CDR1 SQVTM and CDR2 ANQGSEA come from the germline V gene. As DNA, the CDR3 is TGCAGCGTTGTGGGGACAGGGCGTAACCAAGAGACCCAGTACTTC. Amino acid sequence: CSVVGTGRNQETQYF.

This chain connects TRBV7-9 to TRBJ2-2; a possible D gene is TRBD1 (7 bases). CDR1 SEHNR and CDR2 FQNEAQ come from the germline V gene (reference sequence). The CDR3 is 15 amino acids. V was trimmed by 5 bases and J by 3 bases, leaving 13 bases between them. In DNA, the CDR3 is TGTGCCAGCAGCCGCGGGGACAGAGACACCGGGGAGCTGTTTTTT. Its translation is CASSRGDRDTGELFF.

The chain carries TRBV29-1 and TRBJ2-5; TRBD1 matches 9 bases. This CDR3 has 13 amino acids. The ends lost 3 bases at V and 5 bases at J; junction bases unmatched: 4. CDR1 and CDR2 (germline): SQVTM, ANQGSEA. Here the CDR3 DNA reads TGCAGCGTTGAGGACAGGGGATGGGAGACCCAGTACTTC. Protein product: CSVEDRGWETQYF.

The chain recombines TRBV4-1 with TRBJ2-7, with D perhaps matching TRBD1 (5 bases). The CDR3 spans 15 residues. V was cut by 0 bases and J by 2 bases, with 11 bases left in between. Germline CDR1 and CDR2: MGHRA and YSYEKL. The CDR3 sequence: CASSQDEGATYEQYF. CDR3 bases: TGCGCCAGCAGCCAAGATGAAGGGGCCACCTACGAGCAGTACTTC.

This clone was detected only a few times. V gene TRBV7-8 combines with J gene TRBJ1-2; the D gene is possibly TRBD1 (5 bases). The CDR3 spans 16 residues. Trimming cost V 5 bases and J 3 bases, with 19 bases left between them. The germline V gene encodes CDR1 SGHVS and CDR2 FQNEAQ. The DNA of the CDR3 is TGTGCCAGCAGCGGAGACAGAATTCCGAAATACTATGGCTACACCTTC. This sequence encodes CASSGDRIPKYYGYTF.

The chain joins TRBV6-6 to TRBJ2-1, with 8 bases that match TRBD2. This CDR3 spans 13 amino acids. Germline V gene sequence: CDR1 MNHNY, CDR2 SVGAGI (reference sequence). The junction had 7 bases not matched to a gene; V was cut back by 8 bases and J by 7 bases. The CDR3 spells CASRGGIKNEQFF. CDR3 coding DNA: TGTGCCAGCCGGGGGGGCATTAAGAATGAGCAGTTCTTC.

V and J are TRBV15 and TRBJ2-1; D is unresolved. The germline V gene encodes CDR1 LNHNV and CDR2 YYDKDF (reference sequence). V shed 0 bases and J shed 5 bases, with 8 bases lying between them. This CDR3 has 14 residues. The CDR3 nucleotides are TGTGCCACCAGCAGAGATTACAACAACAATGAGCAGTTCTTC. Amino acids: CATSRDYNNNEQFF.

The CDR3 nucleotides read TGTGCCAGCAGCGCCGCCTCTTCAGGCTTCGGGGCCAACGTCCTGACTTTC. Translated: CASSAASSGFGANVLTF. V usage is TRBV9 and J usage is TRBJ2-6; no definite D call. V was pared by 3 bases and J by 4 bases, with 17 bases between. The CDR3 has 17 amino acids. The germline gives CDR1 SGDLS, CDR2 YYNGEE.

Only a few counts were recorded for this clone. The rearrangement uses TRBV2 and TRBJ1-5; D remains ambiguous. The germline gives CDR1 SNHLY, CDR2 FYNNEI. Trimming took off 4 bases at V and 5 bases at J, with 9 bases between the two ends. The CDR3 has 13 amino acids. The CDR3 protein is CASSVSPHQPQHF. The CDR3 DNA follows: TGTGCCAGCAGTGTCTCCCCCCATCAGCCCCAGCATTTT.

This clone was observed a handful of times. V and J are TRBV7-3 and TRBJ2-1; 7 bases line up with TRBD2. This CDR3 contains 14 residues. V was pared by 5 bases and J by 2 bases, with 3 bases of the junction left unmatched. The germline V gene encodes CDR1 SGHTA and CDR2 FQGTGA. The DNA for the CDR3 is TGTGCCAGCAGCCCCGGACTAGCCTACAATGAGCAGTTCTTC. This sequence encodes CASSPGLAYNEQFF. Based on the CDR3 plus reference TRBV7-3 and TRBJ2-1, the full variable domain is GAGVSQTPSNKVTEKGKYVELRCDPISGHTALYWYRQSLGQGPEFLIYFQGTGAADDSGLPNDRFFAVRPEGSVSTLKIQRTERGDSAVYLCASSPGLAYNEQFFGPGTRLTVL.

This clone appeared a few times. The chain carries TRBV29-1 and TRBJ2-2, with 7 bases aligning to TRBD1. The germline V gene encodes CDR1 SQVTM and CDR2 ANQGSEA. The V gene end was trimmed by 5 bases and the J gene end by 2 bases; junction bases not matched to a gene: 5. The CDR3 length is 14 residues. For the CDR3, the DNA is TGCAGCGTTCGGGACAGCACAAACACCGGGGAGCTGTTTTTT. Protein product: CSVRDSTNTGELFF.

This clone was seen more than once but under ten times. The chain couples TRBV6-4 to TRBJ1-2; D might be TRBD1 (5 bases). CDR1 is MRHNA, CDR2 SNTAGT, per germline. The V and J ends lost 6 bases and 0 bases respectively, with 14 bases between them. The CDR3 has 15 residues. CDR3 DNA sequence: TGTGCCAGCAGCTTATCGACAGATCCTAACTATGGCTACACCTTC. This encodes CASSLSTDPNYGYTF.

This sequence joins TRBV2 and TRBJ1-2; D perhaps matches TRBD1 (5 bases). The CDR3 is 16 amino acids. The V and J ends lost 6 bases and 4 bases respectively, with 21 bases between them. Germline assignment: CDR1 SNHLY and CDR2 FYNNEI. In DNA, the CDR3 is TGTGCCAGCAGCCCCCGGGACCTTGCCACGAGCTATGGCTACACCTTC. Its translation is CASSPRDLATSYGYTF.

V usage is TRBV14 and J usage is TRBJ2-5, with D perhaps TRBD1 (5 bases). Trimming took 0 bases from V and 2 from J, leaving 10 bases between them. The CDR3 runs to 15 residues. CDR1 and CDR2 from the germline V gene are SGHDN and FVKESK. This CDR3 reads CASSQDRYRQETQYF. In nucleotides, the CDR3 is TGTGCCAGCAGCCAAGATAGGTACAGGCAAGAGACCCAGTACTTC.

V gene TRBV19 combines with J gene TRBJ2-3; D perhaps matches TRBD1 (5 bases). Germline V gene data show CDR1 as LNHDA and CDR2 as SQIVND (reference sequence). This CDR3 comprises 15 residues. With 7 bases removed from V and 2 bases from J, the gap between germline ends came to 16 bases. The CDR3 here is CASTPVLRATDTQYF. Here the CDR3 DNA reads TGTGCCAGTACCCCGGTACTCAGGGCCACAGATACGCAGTATTTT.

A few counts support this clone. The J gene is TRBJ2-5, the V gene TRBV18, with D perhaps matching TRBD2 (5 bases). V was cut by 4 bases and J by 2 bases, with 11 bases left in between. The length of the CDR3 is 14 residues. Germline CDR1 KGHSH, CDR2 LQKENI. CDR3 loop: CASSHNGLQETQYF. The DNA of the CDR3 is TGTGCCAGCTCACACAATGGACTGCAAGAGACCCAGTACTTC.

This clone has more than one count but fewer than ten. The same CDR3 can be traced to other DNA sequences in this sample. The chain joins TRBV7-2 to TRBJ2-7; D gene ambiguous. Germline V CDR1 and CDR2: SGHTA, FQGNSA. The V end was cut by 4 bases, the J end by 4 bases, with 5 bases between. The CDR3 has 11 residues. For the CDR3, the DNA is TGTGCCAGCAGCTCCCGTTACGAGCAGTACTTC. Its translation is CASSSRYEQYF.

This clone came up a few times. This chain uses TRBV5-4 with TRBJ1-2; D uncertain. This CDR3 spans 12 amino acids. Germline V lookup: CDR1 SGHNT, CDR2 YYREEE (reference sequence). V lost 2 bases and J 8 bases, leaving 10 bases between the germline ends. CDR3 sequence reads: CASSLTPAGYTF. Here the CDR3 DNA reads TGTGCCAGCAGCTTAACCCCAGCCGGCTACACCTTC.

With regard to this clone: Different DNA sequences within this sample yield the same CDR3. The chain joins TRBV5-1 to TRBJ1-2, with D unresolved. Trimming removed 0 bases at V and 3 bases at J, with 6 bases between. Germline loops: CDR1 SGHRS, CDR2 YFSETQ. The length of the CDR3 is 13 residues. CDR3 DNA sequence: TGCGCCAGCAGCTTGGACGGAGACTATGGCTACACCTTC. It yields the protein CASSLDGDYGYTF.

This clone was seen more than once but under ten times. The gene calls are TRBV4-1 and TRBJ2-1; TRBD2 might be the D (5 bases). Trimming removed 0 bases from V and 0 bases from J, with 12 bases in between. The CDR3 has 17 amino acids. Germline assignment: CDR1 MGHRA and CDR2 YSYEKL. DNA of the CDR3: TGCGCCAGCAGCCAAGATCCCCAGCGGAGCTCCTACAATGAGCAGTTCTTC. It is translated as CASSQDPQRSSYNEQFF.

This clone was found a few times. The V and J genes are TRBV6-5 and TRBJ2-2; D unclear. V was clipped by 10 bases and J by 4 bases, with 19 bases between them. The germline V gene encodes CDR1 MNHEY and CDR2 SVGAGI. The CDR3 loop spans 15 amino acids. The CDR3 region has the DNA TGTGCCACCAACTCCAGAGTTCTGACCACCGGGGAGCTGTTTTTT. Its protein is CATNSRVLTTGELFF.